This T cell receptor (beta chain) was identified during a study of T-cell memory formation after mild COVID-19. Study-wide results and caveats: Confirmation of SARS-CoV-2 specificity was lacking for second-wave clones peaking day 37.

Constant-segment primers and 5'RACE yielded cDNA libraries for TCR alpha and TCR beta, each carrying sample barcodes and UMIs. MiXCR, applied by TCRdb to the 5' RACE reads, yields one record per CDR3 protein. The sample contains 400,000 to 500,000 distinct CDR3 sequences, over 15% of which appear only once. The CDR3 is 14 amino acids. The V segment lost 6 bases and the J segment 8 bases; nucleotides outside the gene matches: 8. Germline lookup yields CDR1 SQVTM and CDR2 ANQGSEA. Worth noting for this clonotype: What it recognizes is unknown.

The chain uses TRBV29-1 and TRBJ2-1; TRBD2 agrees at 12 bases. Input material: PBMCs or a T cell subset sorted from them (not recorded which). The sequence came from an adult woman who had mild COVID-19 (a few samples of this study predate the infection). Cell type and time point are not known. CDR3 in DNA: TGCAGCGTCCCACTAGCGGGAGGCCCCCATGAGCAGTTCTTC. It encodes CSVPLAGGPHEQFF.